The clone carrying this TCR beta chain was recorded a few times. What it binds is not known. This record belongs to a study of CD8 T cells in ankylosing spondylitis. Findings of the study overall: CD8+ cells made up the disease-linked clones, which were relatively rare in peripheral blood. Blood from ankylosing spondylitis patients appeared to carry a characteristic roughly 8-variant TCR beta motif. It was reported that disease-linked clones were significantly enriched in matched ankylosing spondylitis synovial fluid. Existing reports had already noted some motif variants in reactive arthritis synovial fluid and blood.

The CDR3 spans 15 residues. The authors made TCR beta libraries by quantitative 5'-RACE with molecular barcodes. TCRdb reanalysed the 5' RACE reads using MiXCR and keeps one entry per CDR3 protein. The sample has some 400,000 distinct CDR3 sequences, around 20% seen once; the top ten hold roughly a sixth. This TCR came from a male donor with ankylosing spondylitis. The chain joins TRBV21-1 to TRBJ2-1; TRBD2, the D gene given by the table, was not confirmed from the DNA. TRBV21-1 is shown as a pseudogene. Material for sequencing was blood, either unsorted or a sorted T cell fraction (not recorded which). The CDR3 coding sequence is TGTGCCAGCAGCAATCAGGTTAGCGGGAGGGTTGAGCAGTTCTTC. Its protein is CASSNQVSGRVEQFF.